Listed below are T cell receptor beta chains from one sample, sequenced in a study of T cell changes during pregnancy in multiple sclerosis. The method was immunoSEQ multiplex PCR; TCRdb's version includes in-frame clones alone and lacks a portion of them. The repertoire consists of roughly 86,000 clones, with around 94% occurring once and the leading ten covering 2.6%. This sample comprised peripheral blood, obtained in the first trimester of pregnancy. These receptors were taken from a female donor with multiple sclerosis, enrolled in a pregnancy study. CDR3s include the opening cysteine and the closing phenylalanine or tryptophan. A D gene is named only where the DNA matches it firmly. Size values are once, few and many counts, or a class for expanded clones, and some rows have none.

many TRBJ2-2 TRBV7-6 TRBD2 CASSYLGTSGGAPGELFF TGTGCCAGCAGCTACCTCGGGACTAGCGGTGGAGCGCCCGGGGAGCTGTTTTTT
once TRBJ2-1 TRBV19 TRBD2 CASSIDRGTSGRWSSYNEQFF TGTGCCAGTAGTATAGATAGGGGGACTAGCGGGAGATGGAGCTCCTACAATGAGCAGTTCTTC
NA TRBJ2-7 TRBV6-5 TRBD1 CASSHDRGYEQYF TGTGCCAGCAGTCACGACAGGGGTTACGAGCAGTACTTC
few TRBJ1-2 TRBV7-9 NA CASSFVQILSNYGYTF TGTGCCAGCAGCTTCGTACAGATTCTGTCTAACTATGGCTACACCTTC
NA TRBJ2-7 TRBV7-2 NA CASSFGGPMGYEQYF TGTGCCAGCAGCTTCGGAGGGCCGATGGGCTACGAGCAGTACTTC
NA TRBJ1-5 TRBV6-1 NA CASSGAGENQPQHF TGTGCCAGCAGTGGCGCGGGGGAGAATCAGCCCCAGCATTTT
NA TRBJ2-3 TRBV4-2 TRBD2 CASSQYVRRVVAGGLGDTQYF TGTGCCAGCAGCCAATACGTGCGTCGGGTGGTAGCGGGAGGTCTTGGGGATACGCAGTATTTT
few TRBJ2-3 TRBV10-2 NA CATRDSATDTQYF TGCGCCACACGGGACTCCGCGACAGATACGCAGTATTTT
NA TRBJ2-1 TRBV2 TRBD1 CASSGGQGAWHEQFF TGTGCCAGCAGTGGAGGACAGGGGGCATGGCATGAGCAGTTCTTC
NA TRBJ2-3 TRBV9 NA CASSPSGTSTDTQYF TGTGCCAGCAGCCCATCCGGGACTAGCACAGATACGCAGTATTTT
NA TRBJ2-2 TRBV19 TRBD1 CASSDRALNTGELFF TGTGCCAGTTCGGACAGGGCTTTGAACACCGGGGAGCTGTTTTTT
NA TRBJ2-6 TRBV27 TRBD2 CASSQSGGGFRSNVLTF TGTGCCAGCAGTCAATCTGGGGGGGGTTTTAGGTCCAACGTCCTGACTTTC
NA TRBJ2-7 TRBV7-9 NA CASSFPGNEQYF TGTGCCAGCAGCTTTCCGGGGAACGAGCAGTACTTC
NA TRBJ1-1 TRBV18 NA CASSSLRAGTEAFF TGTGCCAGCTCATCCCTAAGGGCGGGCACTGAAGCTTTCTTT
NA TRBJ2-7 TRBV4-3 TRBD2 CASSRQRENYEQYF TGCGCCAGCAGCCGTCAGCGGGAGAACTACGAGCAGTACTTC
NA TRBJ2-3 TRBV18 NA CASSPRKRGSTDTQYF TGTGCCAGCTCACCAAGAAAGCGTGGTAGCACAGATACGCAGTATTTT
NA TRBJ1-4 TRBV7-6 NA CASSPGGSGEKLFF TGTGCCAGCAGCCCCGGGGGGTCGGGGGAAAAACTGTTTTTT
NA TRBJ1-5 TRBV11-2 NA CASSLGGTQPQHF TGTGCCAGCAGCTTAGGCGGAACTCAGCCCCAGCATTTT
NA TRBJ2-3 TRBV5-6 TRBD1 CASSPGQGWSTDTQYF TGTGCCAGCAGCCCGGGACAGGGGTGGAGCACAGATACGCAGTATTTT
NA TRBJ2-2 TRBV7-9 NA CASSLARDTGELFF TGTGCCAGCAGCTTAGCGCGAGACACCGGGGAGCTGTTTTTT
NA TRBJ2-7 TRBV19 TRBD1 CASSIRGQGDYKQYF TGTGCCAGTAGTATACGGGGACAGGGGGACTACAAGCAGTACTTC
NA TRBJ1-2 TRBV5-4 TRBD1 CASSYGQGNYGYTF TGTGCCAGCAGTTACGGACAGGGCAACTATGGCTACACCTTC
NA TRBJ2-6 TRBV19 NA CASTPRGGTGANVLTF TGTGCCAGTACCCCCAGGGGAGGGACTGGGGCCAACGTCCTGACTTTC
few TRBJ2-1 TRBV7-4 TRBD2 CASSFGRGTSRSSYNEQFF TGTGCCAGCAGCTTTGGGAGAGGGACTAGTCGGAGCTCCTACAATGAGCAGTTCTTC
NA TRBJ2-7 TRBV6-1 NA CASSERRGGVEQYF TGTGCCAGCAGTGAACGGAGAGGCGGGGTCGAGCAGTACTTC
NA TRBJ2-5 TRBV5-1 NA CASSLWPFGGQETQYF TGCGCCAGCAGCCTATGGCCCTTCGGGGGACAAGAGACCCAGTACTTC
NA TRBJ2-3 TRBV19 TRBD2 CASRREGRDTQYF TGTGCCAGTAGACGGGAGGGGCGGGATACGCAGTATTTT
NA TRBJ2-5 TRBV15 NA CATSRDLSRETQYF TGTGCCACCAGCAGAGATCTAAGCCGGGAGACCCAGTACTTC
NA TRBJ1-1 TRBV27 TRBD1 CASSPRQGTPARAFF TGTGCCAGCAGTCCGAGACAGGGAACGCCGGCCCGAGCTTTCTTT
NA TRBJ1-1 TRBV19 TRBD1 CASSIDLGRGRNSEAFF TGTGCCAGTAGTATAGATCTAGGCAGGGGGCGAAACTCTGAAGCTTTCTTT
NA TRBJ2-3 TRBV10-3 TRBD1 CAISPGDRTTDTQYF TGTGCCATCAGCCCCGGGGACAGGACCACAGATACGCAGTATTTT
once TRBJ2-7 TRBV27 TRBD1 CASSVDRGGGEQYF TGTGCCAGCAGTGTAGACAGGGGTGGCGGCGAGCAGTACTTC
NA TRBJ2-1 TRBV30 NA CAWSAHLSGSYNEQFF TGTGCCTGGAGTGCCCACCTATCGGGCTCCTACAATGAGCAGTTCTTC
NA TRBJ1-2 TRBV28 NA CASRESLDGYTF TGTGCCAGCAGAGAGTCCCTCGATGGCTACACCTTC
NA TRBJ2-7 TRBV28 NA CASSPGTPYYEQYF TGTGCCAGCAGCCCCGGGACACCCTACTACGAGCAGTACTTC
NA TRBJ2-3 TRBV6-1 TRBD1 CASSEGQGYTDTQYF TGTGCCAGCAGTGAAGGACAGGGATACACAGATACGCAGTATTTT
NA TRBJ1-4 TRBV5-1 NA CASSLETANEKLFF TGCGCCAGCAGCTTGGAAACAGCTAATGAAAAACTGTTTTTT
NA TRBJ2-7 TRBV18 NA CASSPRLTEYKEQYF TGTGCCAGCTCACCAAGGCTGACGGAGTATAAAGAGCAGTACTTC
NA TRBJ2-5 TRBV6-5 TRBD1 CASSYETGIQETQYF TGTGCCAGCAGTTACGAGACAGGGATCCAAGAGACCCAGTACTTC
NA TRBJ2-5 TRBV7-9 NA CASSLTGDYETQYF TGTGCCAGCAGCTTAACGGGGGATTATGAGACCCAGTACTTC
few TRBJ2-2 TRBV7-7 TRBD1 CASSRGQGVGELFF TGTGCTAGCAGCCGGGGACAGGGGGTCGGGGAGCTGTTTTTT
NA TRBJ2-1 TRBV6-1 TRBD1 CASSDLPTGGVNNEQFF TGTGCCAGCAGTGACCTCCCGACAGGGGGCGTAAACAATGAGCAGTTCTTC
NA TRBJ2-7 TRBV7-9 NA CASSQLIVGTKYEQYF TGTGCCAGCAGCCAGCTTATAGTAGGGACAAAATACGAGCAGTACTTC
NA TRBJ2-7 TRBV2 NA CASSLTVLQGEQYF TGTGCCAGCAGTCTGACAGTCCTACAAGGCGAGCAGTACTTC
NA TRBJ1-2 TRBV5-4 NA CASSLLTQGGFGYTF TGTGCCAGCAGCTTGTTAACTCAGGGAGGCTTTGGCTACACCTTC
NA TRBJ2-7 TRBV11-2 NA CASSLWAAPYEQYF TGTGCCAGCAGCTTATGGGCCGCACCCTACGAGCAGTACTTC
once TRBJ1-2 TRBV21-1 NA CASTPGGGDYGYTF TGTGCCAGCACCCCGGGGGGCGGTGACTATGGCTACACCTTC
once TRBJ2-5 TRBV9 NA CASSVGPDRETQYF TGTGCCAGCAGCGTAGGCCCCGACAGGGAGACCCAGTACTTC
NA TRBJ2-1 TRBV27 NA CASSLGDSYNEQFF TGTGCCAGCAGTTTGGGAGACTCATACAATGAGCAGTTCTTC
NA TRBJ1-2 TRBV4-3 NA CASSQDRGNYGYTF TGCGCCAGCAGCCAAGACAGGGGAAACTATGGCTACACCTTC
NA TRBJ2-7 TRBV28 TRBD1 CAVPGTGPYEQYF TGTGCCGTGCCCGGGACAGGGCCCTACGAGCAGTACTTC
once TRBJ2-7 TRBV30 NA CAWRSRGSLTYEQYF TGTGCCTGGAGAAGTCGAGGGTCCCTTACCTACGAGCAGTACTTC
NA TRBJ1-5 TRBV19 NA CASSIYALGVSQPQHF TGTGCCAGTAGTATATACGCCCTGGGAGTCAGCCAGCCCCAGCATTTT